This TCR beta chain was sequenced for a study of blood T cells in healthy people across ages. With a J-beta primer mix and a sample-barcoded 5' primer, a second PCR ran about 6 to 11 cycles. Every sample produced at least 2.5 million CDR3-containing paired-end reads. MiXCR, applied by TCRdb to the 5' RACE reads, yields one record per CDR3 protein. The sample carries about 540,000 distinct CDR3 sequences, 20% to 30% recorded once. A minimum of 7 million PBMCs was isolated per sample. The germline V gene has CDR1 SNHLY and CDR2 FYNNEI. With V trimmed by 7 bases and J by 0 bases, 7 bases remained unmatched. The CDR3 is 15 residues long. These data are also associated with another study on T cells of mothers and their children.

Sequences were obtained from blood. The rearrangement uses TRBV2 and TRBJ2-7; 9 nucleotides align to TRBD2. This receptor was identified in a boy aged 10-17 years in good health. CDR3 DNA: TGTGCCAGCATGAGACTAGCGGCGAGCTCCTACGAGCAGTACTTC. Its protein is CASMRLAASSYEQYF.